This T cell receptor beta chain is from a study of OX40 agonist ivuxolimab in advanced cancers. Findings and limits, study-wide: The study found that CD8+ T cells averaged more expanded clones than CD4+.

The repertoire was sequenced with immunoSEQ multiplex PCR; TCRdb's copy has only in-frame clones and lacks some. The repertoire consists of 60,000 to 75,000 clones, with over 70% occurring once and the leading ten covering 1.2%. The CDR3 is made up of 15 amino acids. Trimming shortened V by 3 bases and J by 8 bases, and 19 bases separated the two germline ends. CDR1 and CDR2 from the germline V gene are MNHEY and SMNVEV (reference sequence). Concerning this clone itself: Its antigen remains unidentified.

This receptor was identified in an adult with an advanced solid tumor such as melanoma, head and neck, liver or kidney cancer. The chain is built from TRBV27 and TRBJ1-2; tentatively, D is TRBD1 (5 bases). The sequenced sample was CD4+ or CD8+ T cells sorted from blood, obtained in a trial of the OX40 agonist ivuxolimab. This CDR3 reads CASSFGHSRRKGYTF. CDR3 nucleotide sequence: TGTGCCAGCAGTTTTGGACACTCGCGTCGAAAAGGCTACACCTTC.